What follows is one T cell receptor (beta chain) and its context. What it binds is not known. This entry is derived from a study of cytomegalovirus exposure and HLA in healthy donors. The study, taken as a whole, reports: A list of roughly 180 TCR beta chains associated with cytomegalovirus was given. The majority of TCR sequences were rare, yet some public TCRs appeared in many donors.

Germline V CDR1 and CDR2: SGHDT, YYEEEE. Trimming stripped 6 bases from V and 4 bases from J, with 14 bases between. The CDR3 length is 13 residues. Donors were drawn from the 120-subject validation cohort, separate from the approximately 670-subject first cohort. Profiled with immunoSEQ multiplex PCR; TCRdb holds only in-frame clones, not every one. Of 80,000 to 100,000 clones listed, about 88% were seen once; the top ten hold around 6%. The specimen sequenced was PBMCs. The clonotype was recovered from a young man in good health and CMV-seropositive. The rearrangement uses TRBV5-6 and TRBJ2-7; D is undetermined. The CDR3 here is CASKPRPEYEQYF. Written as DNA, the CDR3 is TGTGCCAGCAAACCCCGGCCGGAGTACGAGCAGTACTTC.